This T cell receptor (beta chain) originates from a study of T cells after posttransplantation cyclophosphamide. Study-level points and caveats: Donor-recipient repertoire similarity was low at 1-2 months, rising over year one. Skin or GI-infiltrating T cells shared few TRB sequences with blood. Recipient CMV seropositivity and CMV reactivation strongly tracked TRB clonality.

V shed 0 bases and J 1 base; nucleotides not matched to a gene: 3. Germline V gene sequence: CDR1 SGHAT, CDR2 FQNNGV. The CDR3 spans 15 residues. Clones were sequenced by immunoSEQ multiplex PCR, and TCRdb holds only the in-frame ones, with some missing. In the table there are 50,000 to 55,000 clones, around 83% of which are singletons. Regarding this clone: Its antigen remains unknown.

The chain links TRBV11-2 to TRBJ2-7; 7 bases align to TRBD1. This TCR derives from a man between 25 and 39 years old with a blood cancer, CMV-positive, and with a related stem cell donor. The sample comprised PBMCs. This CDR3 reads CASSLDTGQSYEQYF. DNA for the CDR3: TGTGCCAGCAGCTTAGATACGGGACAGTCCTACGAGCAGTACTTC. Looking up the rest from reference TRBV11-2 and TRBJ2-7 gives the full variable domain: EAGVAQSPRYKIIEKRQSVAFWCNPISGHATLYWYQQILGQGPKLLIQFQNNGVVDDSQLPKDRFSAERLKGVDSTLKIQPAKLEDSAVYLCASSLDTGQSYEQYFGPGTRLTVT.